This T cell receptor (beta chain) was documented in a study of response to subunit inactivated influenza vaccine. As for this clonotype: The antigen is not known.

A single record per CDR3 protein comes from TCRdb applying MiXCR to the RT-PCR reads. This table holds 500,000 to 750,000 distinct CDR3 sequences, 14% found once. The CDR3 covers 19 residues. Germline CDR1 is KGHDR and CDR2 is SFDVKD. V dropped 4 bases and J dropped 0; count of bases not matched to a gene: 9. The study, taken as a whole, reports: Every seasonal influenza vaccination brings in few new T cells, the authors suggested.

The source was PBMCs from blood, collected roughly 12 days after vaccination. This chain joins TRBV24-1 and TRBJ2-3; TRBD2 matches at 13 bases. This receptor was taken from a man aged 50-59 years who received an inactivated influenza vaccine. CDR3 amino acids: CATSDPRTSGSSSTDTQYF. CDR3 nucleotides: TGTGCCACCAGTGACCCCCGGACTAGCGGGAGCTCTAGCACAGATACGCAGTATTTT.